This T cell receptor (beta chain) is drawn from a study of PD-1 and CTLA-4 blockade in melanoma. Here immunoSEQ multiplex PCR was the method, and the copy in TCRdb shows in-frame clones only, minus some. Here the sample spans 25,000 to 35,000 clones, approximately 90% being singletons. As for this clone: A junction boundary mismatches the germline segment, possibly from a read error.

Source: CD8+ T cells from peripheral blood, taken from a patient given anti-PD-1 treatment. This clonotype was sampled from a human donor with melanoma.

DNA of the CDR3: TGCGCCAGCGGTGACCCCAATCAGCCCCAGCATTTT. The encoded protein is CASGDPNQPQHF. The V and J genes are TRBV10-2 and TRBJ1-5; D uncertain. This CDR3 is built from 12 residues. CDR1 and CDR2 from the germline V gene are WSHSY and SAAADI.